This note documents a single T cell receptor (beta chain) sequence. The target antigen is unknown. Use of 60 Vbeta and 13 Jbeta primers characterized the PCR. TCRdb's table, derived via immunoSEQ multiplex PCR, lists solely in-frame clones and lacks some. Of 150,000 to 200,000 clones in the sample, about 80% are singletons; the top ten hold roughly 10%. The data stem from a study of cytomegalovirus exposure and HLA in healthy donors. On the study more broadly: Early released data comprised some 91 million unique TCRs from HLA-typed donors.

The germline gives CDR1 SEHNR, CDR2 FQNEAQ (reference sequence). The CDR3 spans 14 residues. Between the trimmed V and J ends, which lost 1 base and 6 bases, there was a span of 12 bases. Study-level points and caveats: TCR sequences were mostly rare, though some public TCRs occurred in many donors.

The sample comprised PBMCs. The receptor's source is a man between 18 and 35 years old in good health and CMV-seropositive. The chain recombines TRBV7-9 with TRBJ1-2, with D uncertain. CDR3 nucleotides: TGTGCCAGCAGCTTAGTAGAAGAGAGAAATGGCTACACCTTC. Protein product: CASSLVEERNGYTF.